What follows is one T cell receptor beta chain and its context. This entry comes from a study of blood T cell repertoires in COVID-19. The overall study: Sources were T cells, B-cell-depleted T cells, or PBMCs; the material itself was cDNA or gDNA.

Authors' analysis steps: Reference gene primer amplification gave estimated nucleated cell counts. TCRdb's copy holds only in-frame clones and misses some; the assay was immunoSEQ multiplex PCR. Clone size and V and J calls were adopted from that table, with D and trimming inferred from the DNA. The sample contains some 270,000 clones, 90% of which appear only once. The sequenced sample was peripheral blood. The clonotype originates from a woman aged 55-69 years with COVID-19, enrolled during active disease.

The CDR3 sequence is CASRTGTGGGYTF. In nucleotides, the CDR3 is TGTGCCAGTAGGACCGGGACAGGGGGTGGCTACACCTTC. The V and J genes are TRBV19 and TRBJ1-2; 11 bases match TRBD1. Germline V gives CDR1 LNHDA, CDR2 SQIVND (reference sequence). V was pared by 6 bases and J by 7 bases, with 4 bases of the junction left unmatched. The CDR3 contains 13 residues.